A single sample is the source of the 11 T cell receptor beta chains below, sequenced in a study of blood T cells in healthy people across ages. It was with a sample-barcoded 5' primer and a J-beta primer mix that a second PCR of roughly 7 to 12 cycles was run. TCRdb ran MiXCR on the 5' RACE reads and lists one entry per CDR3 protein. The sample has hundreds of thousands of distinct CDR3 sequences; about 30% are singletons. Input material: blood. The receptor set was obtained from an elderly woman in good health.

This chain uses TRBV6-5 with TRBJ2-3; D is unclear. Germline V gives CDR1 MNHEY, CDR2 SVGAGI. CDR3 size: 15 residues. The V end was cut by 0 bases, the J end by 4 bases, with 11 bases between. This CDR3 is CASSYSTGGADTQYF. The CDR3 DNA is TGTGCCAGCAGTTACTCGACTGGTGGGGCAGATACGCAGTATTTT.

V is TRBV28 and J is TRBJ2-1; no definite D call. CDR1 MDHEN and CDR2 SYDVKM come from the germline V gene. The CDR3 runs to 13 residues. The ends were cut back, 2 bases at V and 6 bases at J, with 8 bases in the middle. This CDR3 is CASSLAVPNEQFF. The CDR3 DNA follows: TGTGCCAGCAGTTTAGCGGTACCCAATGAGCAGTTCTTC. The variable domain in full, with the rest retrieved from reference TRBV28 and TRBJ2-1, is DVKVTQSSRYLVKRTGEKVFLECVQDMDHENMFWYRQDPGLGLRLIYFSYDVKMKEKGDIPEGYSVSREKKERFSLILESASTNQTSMYLCASSLAVPNEQFFGPGTRLTVL.

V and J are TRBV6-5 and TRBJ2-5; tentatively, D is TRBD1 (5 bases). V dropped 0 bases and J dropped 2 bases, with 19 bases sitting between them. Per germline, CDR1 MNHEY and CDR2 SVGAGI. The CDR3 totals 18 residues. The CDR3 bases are TGTGCCAGCAGTTACTCGATAGTTTTCGGCAGGGTACAAGAGACCCAGTACTTC. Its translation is CASSYSIVFGRVQETQYF.

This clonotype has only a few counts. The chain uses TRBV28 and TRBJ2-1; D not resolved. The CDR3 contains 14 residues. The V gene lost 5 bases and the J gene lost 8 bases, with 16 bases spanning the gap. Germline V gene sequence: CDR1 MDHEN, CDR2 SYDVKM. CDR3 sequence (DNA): TGTGCCAGCAGTCCCGTCGCGTCTTTCGATGAGCAGTTCTTC. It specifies CASSPVASFDEQFF.

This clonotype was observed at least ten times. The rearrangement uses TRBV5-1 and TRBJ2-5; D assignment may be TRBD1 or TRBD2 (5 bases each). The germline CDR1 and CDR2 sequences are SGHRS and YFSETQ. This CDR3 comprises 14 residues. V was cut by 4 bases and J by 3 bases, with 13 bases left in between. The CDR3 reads CASSPNGGEETQYF. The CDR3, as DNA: TGCGCCAGCAGCCCTAATGGGGGTGAAGAGACCCAGTACTTC. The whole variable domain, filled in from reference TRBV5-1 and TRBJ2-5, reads KAGVTQTPRYLIKTRGQQVTLSCSPISGHRSVSWYQQTPGQGLQFLFEYFSETQRNKGNFPGRFSGRQFSNSRSEMNVSTLELGDSALYLCASSPNGGEETQYFGPGTRLLVL.

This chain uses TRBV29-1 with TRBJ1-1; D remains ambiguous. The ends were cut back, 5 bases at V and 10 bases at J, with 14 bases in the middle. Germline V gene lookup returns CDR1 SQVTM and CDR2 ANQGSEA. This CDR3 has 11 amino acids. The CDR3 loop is CSVSGENIAFF. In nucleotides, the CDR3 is TGCAGCGTTTCCGGGGAGAACATAGCTTTCTTT.

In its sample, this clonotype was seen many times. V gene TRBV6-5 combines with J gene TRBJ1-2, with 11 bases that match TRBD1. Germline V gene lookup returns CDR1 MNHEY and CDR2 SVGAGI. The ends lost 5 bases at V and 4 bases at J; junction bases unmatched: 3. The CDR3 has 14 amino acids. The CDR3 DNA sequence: TGTGCCAGCAGTGCCGGGACAGGGGGCTATGGCTACACCTTC. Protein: CASSAGTGGYGYTF.

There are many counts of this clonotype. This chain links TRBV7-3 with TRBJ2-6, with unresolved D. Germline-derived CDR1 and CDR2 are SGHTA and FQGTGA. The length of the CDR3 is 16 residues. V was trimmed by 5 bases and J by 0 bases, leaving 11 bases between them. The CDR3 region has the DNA TGTGCCAGCAGCCAAAGGCGGCGCTCTGGGGCCAACGTCCTGACTTTC. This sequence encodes CASSQRRRSGANVLTF.

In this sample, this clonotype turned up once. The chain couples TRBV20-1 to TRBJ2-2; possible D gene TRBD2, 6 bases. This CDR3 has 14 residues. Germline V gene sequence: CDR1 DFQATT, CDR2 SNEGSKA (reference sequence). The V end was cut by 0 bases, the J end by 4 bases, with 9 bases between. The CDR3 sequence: CSARDGGSTGELFF. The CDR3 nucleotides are TGCAGTGCTAGAGATGGGGGGAGCACCGGGGAGCTGTTTTTT.

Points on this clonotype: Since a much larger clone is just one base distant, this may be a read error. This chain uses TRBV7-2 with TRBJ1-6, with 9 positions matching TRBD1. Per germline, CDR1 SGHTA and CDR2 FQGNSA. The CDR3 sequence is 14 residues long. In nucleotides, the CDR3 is TGTGCCAGCAGCTCCACAGGGGGCTATGCACCCCCCCACTTT. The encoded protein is CASSSTGGYAPPHF.

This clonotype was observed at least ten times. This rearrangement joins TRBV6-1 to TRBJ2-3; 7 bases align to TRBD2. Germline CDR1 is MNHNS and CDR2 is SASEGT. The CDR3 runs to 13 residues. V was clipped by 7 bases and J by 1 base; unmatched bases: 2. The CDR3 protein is CASTAGRTDTQYF. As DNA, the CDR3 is TGTGCCAGCACAGCGGGGCGCACAGATACGCAGTATTTT.